These 21 T cell receptor beta chains share one sample of origin, sequenced in a study of blood T cell repertoires in COVID-19. Only in-frame clones appear in the TCRdb table, and some are missing; sequencing was by immunoSEQ multiplex PCR. The table lists 200,000 to 250,000 clones, 84% of them singletons, with about 7% in the top ten. The sequenced material came from PBMCs or T cells enriched from blood (not recorded which). Receptor source: a woman aged 40-49 years who had recovered from COVID-19.

This chain uses TRBV9 with TRBJ1-1; no firm D call. CDR1 and CDR2 (germline): SGDLS, YYNGEE. The CDR3 has 15 amino acids. The ends were cut back, 0 bases at V and 4 bases at J, with 13 bases in the middle. The CDR3 spells CASSVDPEQSTEAFF. CDR3 in DNA: TGTGCCAGCAGCGTAGATCCAGAACAAAGCACTGAAGCTTTCTTT.

The chain uses TRBV7-2 and TRBJ1-2; 10 bases agree with TRBD1. CDR3 length: 14 residues. Losses at the gene ends were 5 bases for V and 7 bases for J; bases not matched to a gene: 7. Germline CDR1 and CDR2: SGHTA and FQGNSA. The CDR3 region is CASSAGQGFSGYTF. The CDR3 bases are TGTGCCAGCAGCGCGGGACAGGGGTTTAGTGGCTACACCTTC.

The chain carries TRBV4-3 and TRBJ2-1, with TRBD2 matching over 7 bases. J was trimmed by 1 base and V by 0 bases; bases with no gene match: 3. The germline V gene encodes CDR1 LGHNA and CDR2 YSLEER. This CDR3 has 16 amino acids. The CDR3 region is CASSQDGGGSYNEQFF. CDR3 DNA sequence: TGCGCCAGCAGCCAAGATGGGGGAGGGTCCTACAATGAGCAGTTCTTC.

The rearrangement links TRBV27 to TRBJ1-6; D is ambiguous. Germline-derived CDR1 and CDR2 are MNHEY and SMNVEV (reference sequence). The CDR3 has 14 residues. V was cut by 3 bases and J by 0 bases, with 3 bases left in between. CDR3 protein: CASSFSSYNSPLHF. For the CDR3, the DNA is TGTGCCAGCAGTTTCAGCTCCTATAATTCACCCCTCCACTTT.

A few counts support this clone. V and J are TRBV28 and TRBJ1-2, with TRBD1 as a possible D gene (6 bases). The CDR3 has 13 amino acids. The V end was cut by 4 bases, the J end by 3 bases, with 9 bases between. Looked up from germline, CDR1 is MDHEN and CDR2 is SYDVKM. The CDR3 DNA is TGTGCCAGCAGTTCACCAGGGGACTATGGCTACACCTTC. Encoded protein: CASSSPGDYGYTF.

The chain employs TRBV9 and TRBJ2-2; TRBD2 might be the D (6 bases). Germline CDR1 and CDR2: SGDLS and YYNGEE. V was cut by 0 bases and J by 2 bases, with 11 bases left in between. The CDR3 runs to 16 residues. Here the CDR3 DNA reads TGTGCCAGCAGCGTAGGGTCTAGCGATAACACCGGGGAGCTGTTTTTT. This translates into CASSVGSSDNTGELFF.

The V call is TRBV5-1, the J call TRBJ1-4, with TRBD1 matching 12 bases. Trimming at V came to 3 bases and at J to 8 bases, leaving 5 bases not matched to a gene. The germline V gene has CDR1 SGHRS and CDR2 YFSETQ. The CDR3 consists of 15 residues. Here the CDR3 reads CASSWGQGAVEKLFF. For the CDR3, the DNA is TGCGCCAGCAGCTGGGGACAGGGGGCGGTGGAAAAACTGTTTTTT.

V usage is TRBV7-9 and J usage is TRBJ1-5, with D possibly matching TRBD1 (5 bases). Trimming pared 1 base from V and 2 bases from J, leaving 6 bases between. CDR3 size: 14 residues. The germline CDR1 and CDR2 sequences are SEHNR and FQNEAQ (reference sequence). CDR3 bases: TGTGCCAGCAGCTTAGGCAGGGGCAATCAGCCCCAGCATTTT. Protein sequence: CASSLGRGNQPQHF.

This chain connects TRBV19 to TRBJ1-5, with 11 positions matching TRBD1. CDR1 is LNHDA, CDR2 SQIVND, per germline (reference sequence). The CDR3 extends over 15 amino acids. Trimming cost V 5 bases and J 1 base; bases outside gene matches: 1. For the CDR3, the DNA is TGTGCCAGTAGTCGGGACAGGGGGAGCAATCAGCCCCAGCATTTT. Translated, it gives CASSRDRGSNQPQHF.

The rearrangement uses TRBV28 and TRBJ2-2; the D gene is possibly TRBD1 (6 bases). With 7 bases removed from V and 5 bases from J, the gap between germline ends came to 14 bases. The V gene's germline CDR1 is MDHEN and CDR2 SYDVKM. This CDR3 has 14 residues. The CDR3 loop reads CASKRRGGTGELFF. The CDR3 nucleotides are TGTGCCAGCAAGCGGAGAGGGGGAACCGGGGAGCTGTTTTTT.

This chain connects TRBV4-2 to TRBJ1-5, with D maybe TRBD1 (6 bases). The germline V gene encodes CDR1 LGHNA and CDR2 YNFKEQ. The CDR3 is 15 residues long. Trimming removed 1 base from V and 4 bases from J, with 11 bases in between. The chain's CDR3 is CASSQVGQGNQPQHF. The DNA of the CDR3 is TGTGCCAGCAGCCAAGTGGGGCAGGGGAATCAGCCCCAGCATTTT.

The chain carries TRBV25-1 and TRBJ1-1; D gene unclear. Per the germline V gene, CDR1 is MGHDK and CDR2 is SYGVNS. The CDR3 contains 13 residues. The ends were cut back, 4 bases at V and 11 bases at J, with 17 bases in the middle. The CDR3: CASSAPGSLEAFF. CDR3 sequence (DNA): TGTGCCAGCAGTGCACCGGGTTCTCTGGAGGCTTTCTTT.

The chain combines TRBV9 with TRBJ2-2; possible D gene TRBD2, 5 bases. Per the germline V gene, CDR1 is SGDLS and CDR2 is YYNGEE. V lost 0 bases and J 3 bases, leaving 9 bases between the germline ends. The CDR3 length is 15 residues. The CDR3 DNA follows: TGTGCCAGCAGCGTAGGGCAGCGGCACACCGGGGAGCTGTTTTTT. Translated, it gives CASSVGQRHTGELFF.

The chain employs TRBV28 and TRBJ1-2; 10 positions match TRBD1. CDR1 MDHEN and CDR2 SYDVKM come from the germline V gene. Losses at the gene ends were 7 bases for V and 4 bases for J; bases not matched to a gene: 9. The CDR3 has 15 residues. This CDR3 reads CASTPGTGEGYGYTF. CDR3 DNA: TGTGCCAGCACCCCCGGGACAGGGGAAGGCTATGGCTACACCTTC.

The rearrangement links TRBV7-3 to TRBJ2-7, with 11 bases identical to TRBD2. The V segment lost 5 bases and the J segment 4 bases; nucleotides outside the gene matches: 7. This CDR3 is built from 15 residues. The germline V gene encodes CDR1 SGHTA and CDR2 FQGTGA. The CDR3 nucleotides are TGTGCCAGCAGCACAGGACTAGCGGGCAAGTACGAGCAGTACTTC. Its translation: CASSTGLAGKYEQYF.

This clone was seen only once. The CDR3 coding sequence is TGTGCCAGCAGCCCACGGACAGGGAGCGGTGCGGAGACCCAGTACTTC. Translated, it gives CASSPRTGSGAETQYF. The rearrangement joins TRBV11-3 to TRBJ2-5; the match to TRBD1 covers 8 bases. This CDR3 contains 16 residues. With 5 bases clipped from V and 5 bases from J, the junction kept 13 bases outside the gene matches. CDR1 SGHNT and CDR2 YENEEA come from the germline V gene.

The chain recombines TRBV9 with TRBJ2-7; the D gene is possibly TRBD1 (6 bases). The V end was cut by 4 bases, the J end by 7 bases, with 9 bases between. The CDR3 runs to 11 residues. CDR1 SGDLS and CDR2 YYNGEE come from the germline V gene. This chain's CDR3 is CASSSGDEQYF. DNA for the CDR3: TGTGCCAGCAGCTCAGGGGATGAGCAGTACTTC. The complete variable domain, with remaining parts taken from reference TRBV9 and TRBJ2-7, reads DSGVTQTPKHLITATGQRVTLRCSPRSGDLSVYWYQQSLDQGLQFLIQYYNGEERAKGNILERFSAQQFPDLHSELNLSSLELGDSALYFCASSSGDEQYFGPGTRLTVT.

The chain uses TRBV6-1 and TRBJ1-1; unclear D gene. The CDR3 sequence is 13 residues long. Germline assignment: CDR1 MNHNS and CDR2 SASEGT. Trimming stripped 0 bases from V and 3 bases from J, with 5 bases between. This CDR3 reads CASSEAEHTEAFF. The CDR3, as DNA: TGTGCCAGCAGTGAAGCGGAGCACACTGAAGCTTTCTTT.

This clone was counted a few times. The chain combines TRBV4-1 with TRBJ1-1, with 7 bases that match TRBD1. Unmatched junction bases numbered 5, after V lost 4 bases and J lost 0 bases. This CDR3 contains 15 residues. CDR1 MGHRA and CDR2 YSYEKL come from the germline V gene. For the CDR3, the DNA is TGCGCCAGCAGCCGGACAGGCTATATGAACACTGAAGCTTTCTTT. Encoded protein: CASSRTGYMNTEAFF.

The V call is TRBV10-3, the J call TRBJ2-5; TRBD1 matches at 7 bases. J was trimmed by 6 bases and V by 3 bases; bases with no gene match: 10. The CDR3 runs to 15 residues. The germline CDR1 and CDR2 sequences are ENHRY and SYGVKD. CDR3 residues: CAISEAGTVGQTQYF. Here the CDR3 DNA reads TGTGCCATCAGTGAAGCTGGGACAGTAGGGCAGACCCAGTACTTC.

The V call is TRBV2, the J call TRBJ2-7, with 7 bases lining up with TRBD1. J lost 7 bases, V lost 5 bases, and 11 bases had no gene match. This CDR3 spans 14 amino acids. Germline-derived CDR1 and CDR2 are SNHLY and FYNNEI. The CDR3 DNA reads TGTGCCAGCAGTCTCGGGACAGAGGTTGAAGAGCAGTACTTC. Protein product: CASSLGTEVEEQYF.